The present T cell receptor beta chain was sequenced within a study of shared clonotypes between healthy human individuals. CDR3 length: 15 amino acids. Trimming took 3 bases from V and 1 from J, leaving 14 bases between them. CDR1 SGHRS and CDR2 YFSETQ come from the germline V gene. Some clones are missing from TCRdb's copy, which holds only in-frame ones; the method was immunoSEQ multiplex PCR. The sample has 1.4 million to 1.5 million clones; roughly 96% are singletons. The gene calls are TRBV5-1 and TRBJ2-7; the D gene could be TRBD1 or TRBD2 (5 bases each). This TCR derives from a young man in good health. The sample was naive CD4+ T cells sorted from blood. Described subset: CD45RA+ positively selected. CDR3 DNA sequence: TGCGCCAGCAGCTCGAGGTGGGGGACGTCCTACGAGCAGTACTTC. Its protein is CASSSRWGTSYEQYF.